This TCR beta chain was obtained from a study of lymphopenia after photon versus proton radiotherapy. Study results and caveats: In patients who died, overall survival fell as post-nadir TCR diversity dropped more. Oligoclonal CD8+ Temra expansion after nadir drove photon patients' diversity drop. Better survival with proton therapy was suggested as possible, not demonstrated. Photon-treated patients lost naive T cells and TCR diversity; proton-treated stayed stable.

Points on this clone: Its cognate antigen is unknown.

The V gene lost 4 bases and the J gene lost 8 bases, with 21 bases spanning the gap. The germline V gene encodes CDR1 SGHTA and CDR2 FQGNSA. The CDR3 is 16 residues long. Profiled with immunoSEQ multiplex PCR; TCRdb holds only in-frame clones, not every one. The sample includes some 76,000 clones, just under 95% of them seen just once. V gene TRBV7-2 combines with J gene TRBJ2-1; D is possibly TRBD2 (6 bases). This receptor was taken from a woman between 40 and 55 years old with cholangiocarcinoma. The sample was peripheral blood, taken from a patient treated with photon-based radiotherapy. The CDR3 loop is CASSSVGGTSSDEQFF. CDR3 bases: TGTGCCAGCAGCTCAGTCGGGGGAACTAGTAGCGATGAGCAGTTCTTC.